This T cell receptor (beta chain) was found in a study of blood T cells in healthy people across ages. Findings and caveats of the study: Age advanced and TCR beta diversity per million T cells fell, roughly linearly.

Primers used in a second PCR of roughly 6 to 11 cycles were a sample-barcoded 5' primer and a J-beta primer mix. MiXCR, applied by TCRdb to the 5' RACE reads, yields one record per CDR3 protein. The profile shows more than 550,000 distinct CDR3 sequences, about a fifth of them singletons. In the case of this clonotype: Its target is not known.

The TCR originated in a man between 65 and 85 years old in good health. Sequences were obtained from blood.

The CDR3 here is CASRPDRIYEQYF. The CDR3 coding sequence is TGCGCCAGCAGACCCGACAGGATCTACGAGCAGTACTTC. The genes are TRBV5-1 and TRBJ2-5; a weak D match, TRBD1 (6 bases). The closer fit of TRBJ2-7 to the DNA end suggests the J call may be wrong. Per the germline V gene, CDR1 is SGHRS and CDR2 is YFSETQ. CDR3 length: 13 residues.